These T cell receptor beta chains were read from a single sample in a study of blood T cell repertoires in COVID-19. Here immunoSEQ multiplex PCR was the method, and the copy in TCRdb shows in-frame clones only, minus some. The profile shows roughly 220,000 clones, more than 75% of them singletons. Input material: peripheral blood. All receptors derive from an elderly man with acute or convalescent COVID-19. Each CDR3 is given with its conserved first and last residue. D genes are given only for firm matches. Part of the rows lack a size; the others show once, few, many or a class for expanded clones.

v_call	clone_size	d_call	j_call	cdr3_nt	cdr3_aa
TRBV29-1	NA	NA	TRBJ2-7	TGCAGCGTTCAGTACAGGGTGAACGACGAGCAGTACTTC	CSVQYRVNDEQYF
TRBV30	NA	TRBD2	TRBJ2-3	TGTGCCTGGGGGAGAGCGGGAGTGGCGACAGATACGCAGTATTTT	CAWGRAGVATDTQYF
TRBV11-1	NA	TRBD1	TRBJ2-1	TGTGCCAGCAGCTTAGGTCAGGGGGCGAATGAGCAGTTCTTC	CASSLGQGANEQFF
TRBV18	NA	TRBD1	TRBJ2-1	TGTGCCAGCTCACCACTGACAGGGAGCTCCTACAATGAGCAGTTCTTC	CASSPLTGSSYNEQFF
TRBV18	NA	NA	TRBJ1-5	TGTGCCAGCTCACCACGGAACAGGGAGGGTCAGCCCCAGCATTTT	CASSPRNREGQPQHF
TRBV7-2	NA	NA	TRBJ1-3	TGTGCCAGCAGCGGGGGACTGAGCTCTGGAAACACCATATATTTT	CASSGGLSSGNTIYF
TRBV5-1	NA	TRBD1	TRBJ2-5	TGCGCCAGCAGCTTGGGACAGGGGGCTCAGGAGACCCAGTACTTC	CASSLGQGAQETQYF
TRBV28	NA	NA	TRBJ1-1	TGTGCCAGCTTTGACTCAGGGATTACTGAAGCTTTCTTT	CASFDSGITEAFF
TRBV11-2	NA	TRBD2	TRBJ2-5	TGTGCCAGCAGTCGGACTAGCGGGAGCGGGACCCAGTACTTC	CASSRTSGSGTQYF
TRBV6-5	NA	TRBD1	TRBJ2-1	TGTGCCAGCAGACCATTCAGGGGGCCGTACAATGAGCAGTTCTTC	CASRPFRGPYNEQFF
TRBV30	NA	NA	TRBJ1-2	TGTGCCTGGGGCCTCCAGAGCGTCTATGGCTACACCTTC	CAWGLQSVYGYTF
TRBV28	NA	TRBD1	TRBJ2-7	TGTGCCAGCAGTCCAACAGGGGTTGCCTACGAGCAGTACTTC	CASSPTGVAYEQYF
TRBV10-3	once	TRBD2	TRBJ2-3	TGTGCCATCCGTAGGCGGGAGGGACGTGATACGCAGTATTTT	CAIRRREGRDTQYF
TRBV3-1/TRBV3-2	NA	NA	TRBJ2-7	TGTGCCAGCAGCCATAGCAGGGTTGGATCCTACGAGCAGTACTTC	CASSHSRVGSYEQYF
TRBV2	NA	TRBD2	TRBJ2-3	TGTGCCAGCAGTGAAACCGGGACTAGCGGGACCAATTTT	CASSETGTSGTNF
TRBV9	NA	TRBD2	TRBJ2-1	TGTGCCAGCAGCGTAGACGGCGGGAGTGGCTATGAGCAGTTCTTC	CASSVDGGSGYEQFF
TRBV30	few	TRBD2	TRBJ2-1	TGTGCCAGTTCCAGCGGGAGCTCCTACAATGAGCAGTTCTTC	CASSSGSSYNEQFF
TRBV5-1	NA	TRBD1	TRBJ1-6	TGCGCCAGCAGCGTTACCGGGACAGGGAATTCACCCCTCCACTTT	CASSVTGTGNSPLHF
TRBV18	NA	TRBD1	TRBJ2-1	TGTGCCAGCTCACCACAAGGGGTCGGGACAGGGACAACGATATACAATGAGCAGTTCTTC	CASSPQGVGTGTTIYNEQFF
TRBV5-1	NA	NA	TRBJ2-5	TGCGCCAGCAGCTTCCCCGGGAACCAAGAGACCCAGTACTTC	CASSFPGNQETQYF
TRBV6-6	NA	TRBD2	TRBJ2-2	TGTGCCAGCAGTCCCCGACTCTATCAGCGGGATATCTCCGGGGAGCTGTTTTTT	CASSPRLYQRDISGELFF
TRBV18	NA	NA	TRBJ2-5	TGTGCCAGCTCACCCCGGTCGTTGGGGCATCAAGAGACCCAGTACTTC	CASSPRSLGHQETQYF
TRBV6-5	NA	NA	TRBJ1-2	TGTGCCAGCGGTTGGGGCCAGGTGGGCTATGGCTACACCTTC	CASGWGQVGYGYTF
TRBV11-3	NA	TRBD1	TRBJ1-1	TGTGCCAGCAGCTCCTGGACAGGGGGGAACACTGAAGCTTTCTTT	CASSSWTGGNTEAFF
TRBV19	NA	TRBD2	TRBJ2-2	TGTGCCAGTAGATCAGGCGGGAGTAACACCGGGGAGCTGTTTTTT	CASRSGGSNTGELFF
TRBV6-6	NA	NA	TRBJ2-1	TGTGCCAGCAGTGACTCGGACGGGAGCTCCTACAATGAGCAGTTCTTC	CASSDSDGSSYNEQFF
TRBV6-6	NA	TRBD1	TRBJ2-2	TGTGCCAGCAGTTCCCGGACAGGATCCGGGGAGCTGTTTTTT	CASSSRTGSGELFF